This T cell receptor beta chain was captured by sequencing in a study of blood T cell repertoires in COVID-19. Across the whole study: Acute and convalescent COVID-19 samples came from the United States, Italy and Spain. In each case, the material was cDNA or gDNA derived from T cells, B-cell-depleted T cells, or PBMCs.

Per the authors' pipeline: Estimates of nucleated cell counts were drawn from the amplification of reference gene primers. Clones were read by immunoSEQ multiplex PCR, and TCRdb kept only the in-frame ones, dropping some. The D gene and trimming were derived from the DNA, and the V and J assignments and clone size from that table. The table includes about 150,000 clones, 84% detected once. The material sequenced was peripheral blood. This TCR was recovered from a man aged 30 to 45 with COVID-19, enrolled during active disease.

CDR3 in amino acids: CASSYSWGRETQYF. The CDR3 coding sequence is TGTGCCAGCAGTTACTCCTGGGGGCGAGAGACCCAGTACTTC. The chain recombines TRBV6-2 or TRBV6-3 with TRBJ2-5, with a weak D call TRBD1 (6 bases). This CDR3 comprises 14 residues. V lost 0 bases and J 4 bases, leaving 9 bases between the germline ends. CDR1 is MNHEY and CDR2 is SVGEGT in the germline V gene.